A selection of T cell receptor beta chains follows, all from one sample in a study of naive and memory T cell subsets. TCRdb redid the calling of the UMI-ligation and nested PCR reads with MiXCR, one entry per CDR3 protein. The sample contains approximately 140,000 distinct CDR3 sequences, roughly 20% of which appear only once. The sequenced sample consisted of naive CD4+ T cells from blood. Receptors originate from a human donor in good health. CDR3s include the opening cysteine and the closing phenylalanine or tryptophan. A D gene is named only where the DNA matches it firmly. A row's size may be missing; if present it is once, few, many or a size class.

d_call	clone_size	v_call	j_call	cdr3_nt	cdr3_aa
TRBD2	-	TRBV7-8	TRBJ2-5	TGTGCCAGCGGGGGGCTAGCGGGAGGTAACCAAGAGACCCAGTACTTC	CASGGLAGGNQETQYF
-	-	TRBV5-1	TRBJ1-5	TGCGCCAGCAGCCGCAGGGGAGGCAATCAGCCCCAGCATTTT	CASSRRGGNQPQHF
-	-	TRBV7-9	TRBJ2-1	TGTGCCACCCGAGAGGGGCTAGCTTTTCTCAATGAGCAGTTCTTC	CATREGLAFLNEQFF
-	-	TRBV29-1	TRBJ2-2	TGCAGCGTTGACGGCAGGTCGCGCGGGGAGCTGTTTTTT	CSVDGRSRGELFF
TRBD2	few	TRBV27	TRBJ2-1	TGTGCCAGCAGTTCTCAGACTAGCCGAAACAATGAGCAGTTCTTC	CASSSQTSRNNEQFF
TRBD1	few	TRBV5-4	TRBJ2-7	TGTGCCAGCAGCTCCCCGGGACAGGGCGAGCAGTACTTC	CASSSPGQGEQYF
-	few	TRBV5-1	TRBJ2-1	TGCGCCAGCAGCTCCCACTCCGGCCTACGAGGTGGGAATGAGCAGTTCTTC	CASSSHSGLRGGNEQFF
-	many	TRBV6-4	TRBJ2-1	TGTGCCAGCAGTGACACGCTGGGCAATGAGCAGTTCTTC	CASSDTLGNEQFF
TRBD1	few	TRBV7-9	TRBJ2-5	TGTGCCAGCAGCTTTCCGACAGGGGCAGAGACCCAGTACTTC	CASSFPTGAETQYF
-	few	TRBV3-1	TRBJ2-5	TGTGCCAGCAGCCATCAAGAGCGGGAAGAGACCCAGTACTTC	CASSHQEREETQYF
TRBD2	few	TRBV6-2/TRBV6-3	TRBJ2-1	TGTGCCAGCAGTTTAAGGACTAGCGGGCGCCGGCTGAATGAGCAGTTCTTC	CASSLRTSGRRLNEQFF
-	-	TRBV6-6	TRBJ2-5	TGTGCCAGCAGTTACTCATGGACAGATCAAGAGACCCAGTACTTC	CASSYSWTDQETQYF
TRBD2	-	TRBV11-2	TRBJ2-1	TGTGCCAGCAGCTTAGACCGGACTAGCGGGAGTTTGAATGAGCAGTTCTTC	CASSLDRTSGSLNEQFF
-	many	TRBV28	TRBJ1-3	TGTGCCAGCAGGAACTCTGGAAACACCATATATTTT	CASRNSGNTIYF
-	-	TRBV18	TRBJ2-2	TGTGCCAGCTCACCGGGGCTGGGCACCGGGGAGCTGTTTTTT	CASSPGLGTGELFF
TRBD1	few	TRBV9	TRBJ2-1	TGTGCCAGCAGCGTAGTGGGACAGGGCAATGAGCAGTTCTTC	CASSVVGQGNEQFF
-	few	TRBV25-1	TRBJ1-2	TGTGCCAGCAGTGAATTGGGCACGGACTATAGCTACACCTTC	CASSELGTDYSYTF
-	-	TRBV29-1	TRBJ1-1	TGCAGCGTTGGGAGGAACGGGGTCGGGGCTGAAGCTTTCTTT	CSVGRNGVGAEAFF
-	-	TRBV6-6	TRBJ1-3	TGTGCCAGCAGTTACGGGGTAGTGGCTGGAAACACCATATATTTT	CASSYGVVAGNTIYF
-	many	TRBV3-1	TRBJ2-6	TGTGCCAGCAGCCAAGACGCGAACAGGGCTCAATCTGGGGCCAACGTCCTGACTTTC	CASSQDANRAQSGANVLTF
-	-	TRBV6-6	TRBJ2-1	TGTGCCAGCACGAAGGGTATCGGGTCCCTATACAATGAGCAGTTCTTC	CASTKGIGSLYNEQFF
-	many	TRBV9	TRBJ2-3	TGTGCCAGCAGCGTAGGAGGGACACTTGATACGCAGTATTTT	CASSVGGTLDTQYF
-	few	TRBV6-5	TRBJ1-4	TGTGCCAGCAGTTCTCGGGGTTTGGGAACTAATGAAAAACTGTTTTTT	CASSSRGLGTNEKLFF
-	few	TRBV29-1	TRBJ2-7	TGCAGCGTTCCGGGAGTAGAATCCTACGAGCAGTACTTC	CSVPGVESYEQYF
TRBD2	-	TRBV9	TRBJ2-5	TGTGCCAGCAGCGTAGGGTCGTTAGCGGGGAAAGAGACCCAGTACTTC	CASSVGSLAGKETQYF
-	many	TRBV9	TRBJ2-3	TGTGCCAGCACCGAGGGGGGCTGGAGCACAGATACGCAGTATTTT	CASTEGGWSTDTQYF
-	few	TRBV4-2	TRBJ2-5	TGTGCCAGCAGCCAAGACCAGGGAGCAGAGACCCAGTACTTC	CASSQDQGAETQYF
-	-	TRBV29-1	TRBJ1-1	TGCAGCGTTCACGGGAACACTGAAGCTTTCTTT	CSVHGNTEAFF
TRBD1	-	TRBV5-1	TRBJ2-5	TGCGCCAGCAAGGGACAGGGGTACCAAGAGACCCAGTACTTC	CASKGQGYQETQYF
-	-	TRBV29-1	TRBJ2-1	TGCAGCGTTTCCGATAGCGGAAACTCCTACAATGAGCAGTTCTTC	CSVSDSGNSYNEQFF
-	-	TRBV9	TRBJ2-5	TGTGCCAGCAGCGCAGGGGGGCAAGAGACCCAGTACTTC	CASSAGGQETQYF
TRBD2	-	TRBV7-2	TRBJ2-3	TGTGCCAGCAGCTTACGGGGTAGGCGGGAGGGCACAGATACGCAGTATTTT	CASSLRGRREGTDTQYF
-	few	TRBV9	TRBJ2-7	TGTGCCAGCAGCGTAGCCGGGGAATCCTACGAGCAGTACTTC	CASSVAGESYEQYF
-	once	TRBV7-2	TRBJ2-3	TGTGCCAGCAGCTTACAGGGATGGCGTAACACAGATACGCAGTATTTT	CASSLQGWRNTDTQYF
TRBD1	many	TRBV20-1	TRBJ2-7	TGCAGTGCTAGATTAGGGGCAGGGGGCTACGAGCAGTACTTC	CSARLGAGGYEQYF
TRBD2	few	TRBV7-2	TRBJ2-5	TGTGCCAGCAGCTCGGGACTAGCGTCAGAGACCCAGTACTTC	CASSSGLASETQYF
-	few	TRBV6-5	TRBJ1-5	TGTGCCAGCGGGGCCCTCGGCAATCAGCCCCAGCATTTT	CASGALGNQPQHF
TRBD1	-	TRBV12-3/TRBV12-4	TRBJ1-5	TGTGCCAGCAGTTTCTCAGGGGGCTCTCAGCCCCAGCATTTT	CASSFSGGSQPQHF
-	few	TRBV20-1	TRBJ2-3	TGCAGTGCTGCGTCCCTTAATACGCAGTATTTT	CSAASLNTQYF
-	few	TRBV6-2/TRBV6-3	TRBJ2-4	TGTGCCAGCCGACCGATCGGGACCGAGAGGAGGAACATTCAGTACTTC	CASRPIGTERRNIQYF
TRBD1	few	TRBV28	TRBJ2-3	TGTGCCAGCGCCCAGGGGGCAGATACGCAGTATTTT	CASAQGADTQYF
-	many	TRBV20-1	TRBJ1-1	TGCAGTGCTTGGACGCGAGCGAACACTGAAGCTTTCTTT	CSAWTRANTEAFF
-	-	TRBV18	TRBJ2-5	TGTGCCAGCTCACCACCGTGGGGATCCGAGGAGACCCAGTACTTC	CASSPPWGSEETQYF
TRBD2	few	TRBV20-1	TRBJ2-7	TGCAGTGCCAGCGACGGACTAGGATCATACGAGCAGTACTTC	CSASDGLGSYEQYF
TRBD2	-	TRBV20-1	TRBJ2-7	TGCAGTGCTCGGCGGGAGAGGTACGAGCAGTACTTC	CSARRERYEQYF
TRBD1	few	TRBV24-1	TRBJ2-1	TGTGCCACCAGTGACCCCTTCCCCCAGGGGGCCAACTACAATGAGCAGTTCTTC	CATSDPFPQGANYNEQFF
-	-	TRBV20-1	TRBJ1-2	TGCAGTGCTAGATCCAAGGAACGCTACACCTTC	CSARSKERYTF
TRBD1	-	TRBV28	TRBJ1-5	TGTGCCAGCCTCGACAGGGACAGGGGTGGAAGCAATCAGCCCCAGCATTTT	CASLDRDRGGSNQPQHF